This T cell receptor (beta chain) was identified in a study of blood T cell repertoires in COVID-19. Study details: Samples representing acute and convalescent COVID-19 were sourced from the United States, Italy and Spain. Sources were T cells, B-cell-depleted T cells, or PBMCs; the material itself was cDNA or gDNA.

Germline assignment: CDR1 SGHRS and CDR2 YFSETQ. The CDR3 consists of 15 residues. V dropped 0 bases and J dropped 2; count of bases not matched to a gene: 4. As handled by the study authors: Amplification with reference gene primers provided the estimates of nucleated cell counts. Libraries were prepared by immunoSEQ multiplex PCR; TCRdb keeps only in-frame clonotypes and omits some of them. Clone size and the V and J calls come from that table; the DNA yielded D and trimming. Here the sample spans approximately 130,000 clones, roughly 86% being singletons. The sequenced sample was peripheral blood. This receptor was obtained from a human donor in a cohort sampled during active COVID-19. The gene calls are TRBV5-1 and TRBJ2-5, with 7 bases fitting TRBD2. CDR3 in amino acids: CASSLGGSGQETQYF. The CDR3 nucleotides read TGCGCCAGCAGCTTGGGAGGTAGCGGGCAAGAGACCCAGTACTTC.